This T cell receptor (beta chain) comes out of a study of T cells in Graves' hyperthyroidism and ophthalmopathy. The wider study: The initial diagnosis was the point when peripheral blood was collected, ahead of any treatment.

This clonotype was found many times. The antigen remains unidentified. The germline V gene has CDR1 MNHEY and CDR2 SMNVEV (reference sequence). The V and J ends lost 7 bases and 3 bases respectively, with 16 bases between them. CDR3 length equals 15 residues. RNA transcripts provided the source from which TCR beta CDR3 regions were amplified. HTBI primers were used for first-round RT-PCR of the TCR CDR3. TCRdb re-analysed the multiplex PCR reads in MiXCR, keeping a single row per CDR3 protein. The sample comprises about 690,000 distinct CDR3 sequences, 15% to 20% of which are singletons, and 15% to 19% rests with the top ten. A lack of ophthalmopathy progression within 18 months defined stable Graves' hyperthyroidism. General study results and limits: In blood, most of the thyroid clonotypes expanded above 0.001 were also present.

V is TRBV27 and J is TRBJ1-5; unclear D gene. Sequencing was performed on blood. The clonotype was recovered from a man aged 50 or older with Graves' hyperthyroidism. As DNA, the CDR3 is TGTGCCAGCAATCCTATGGGCAGGCTCAATCAGCCCCAGCATTTT. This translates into CASNPMGRLNQPQHF.